This section outlines one TCR beta chain sequence together with its context. There is no known antigen for this receptor. No quality values exist for individual bases; no much larger clone is one base distant. TCRbeta CDR3 regions were amplified from genomic DNA by means of the immunoSEQ Assay, a bias-controlled multiplex PCR. Per the authors' processing: Nucleated cell counts per sample were estimated from amplification of reference gene primers within the assay. Sequence reads were collapsed and filtered to measure the absolute abundance of every unique TCRbeta CDR3 rearrangement. For each sample, productive Simpson clonality was calculated as the square root of Simpson's diversity index over productive rearrangements. The source is immuneACCESS, and TCRdb retained only in-frame sequences with V and J called. Part of the clones is not carried over; for the studies checked, unresolved V genes explain less than half of this, and the remainder is unexplained. V and J calls and clone size follow that table, whereas D and trimming were derived from the DNA. The sample records about 160,000 clones, approximately 79% of which are singletons. The top ten constitute 7% of the sample.

From the germline V gene, CDR1 is MDHEN and CDR2 is SYDVKM. The CDR3 contains 13 residues, cysteine and phenylalanine counted. Just the 39-base CDR3 DNA is kept, in frame starting at base 1. V is pruned by 2 bases and J by 8 bases, leaving 5 bases of the junction without a gene match. This entry comes from a study of blood T cell repertoires in COVID-19 (dated by TCRdb to about 2020). With respect to the entire study: Collaborator samples came from the United States, Italy and Spain and covered acute and convalescent phases of COVID-19. The material from the prospective study consisted of cDNA or gDNA derived from T cells, B-cell-depleted T cells, or PBMCs. Deeply sampled blood TCRbeta repertoires from subjects exposed to, actively infected with, or recovered from COVID-19 were included in the dataset. A freely available public database, intended as a resource for researchers studying the immune response to SARS-CoV-2, is where the repertoires were released. Samples came from the ongoing ImmuneRACE study (first 160 participants) plus 1,254 subjects from 6 global collaborators. Nearly every sample came with metadata listing a de-identified subject ID, COVID-19 status, age in years and sex. HLA class I and class II types, where available, came from metadata supplied by the sample provider rather than from assay-based typing. What the research found in general, with its limitations: Clinical and demographic metadata were provided uncurated, with the amount varying by source and participant.

In Seattle, one collaborating source enrolled patients while the infection was active and tracked those patients longitudinally over the course of disease. The collaborating institutions used their own protocols to collect whole blood in K2EDTA tubes. Collaborator samples were shipped for TCRbeta analysis as frozen whole blood, isolated PBMCs, or DNA extracted from either sample type. The chain is assembled from TRBV28 and TRBJ1-1, with 7 bases aligning to TRBD1. The TCR originated in a woman in her 40s with COVID-19, enrolled during active disease. Sample: peripheral blood. The CDR3 here reads CASSLRGGSEAFF. The DNA sequence reads TGTGCCAGCAGTTTACGAGGGGGCTCCGAAGCTTTCTTT.